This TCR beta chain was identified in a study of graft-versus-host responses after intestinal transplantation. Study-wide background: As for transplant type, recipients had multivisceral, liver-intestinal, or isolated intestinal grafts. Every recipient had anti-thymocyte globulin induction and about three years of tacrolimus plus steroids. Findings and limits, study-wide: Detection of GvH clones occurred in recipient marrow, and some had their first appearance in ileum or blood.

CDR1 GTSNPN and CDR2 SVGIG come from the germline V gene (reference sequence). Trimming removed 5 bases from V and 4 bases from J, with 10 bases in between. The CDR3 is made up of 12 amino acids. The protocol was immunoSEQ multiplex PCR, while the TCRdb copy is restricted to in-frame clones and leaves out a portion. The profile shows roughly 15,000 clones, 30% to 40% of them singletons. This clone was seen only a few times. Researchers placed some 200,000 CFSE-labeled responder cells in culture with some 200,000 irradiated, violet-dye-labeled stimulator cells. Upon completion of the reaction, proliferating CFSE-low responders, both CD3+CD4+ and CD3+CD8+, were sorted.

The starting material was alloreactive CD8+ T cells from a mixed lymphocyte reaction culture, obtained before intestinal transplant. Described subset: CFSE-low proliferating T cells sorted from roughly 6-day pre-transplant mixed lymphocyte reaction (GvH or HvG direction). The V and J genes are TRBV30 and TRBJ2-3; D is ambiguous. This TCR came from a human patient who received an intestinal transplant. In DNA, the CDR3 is TGTGCCTGGGCCCCCCCCTCAGATACGCAGTATTTT. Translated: CAWAPPSDTQYF. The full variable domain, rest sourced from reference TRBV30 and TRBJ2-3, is SQTIHQWPATLVQPVGSPLSLECTVEGTSNPNLYWYRQAAGRGLQLLFYSVGIGQISSEVPQNLSASRPQDRQFILSSKKLLLSDSGFYLCAWAPPSDTQYFGPGTRLTVL.